This record covers a single T cell receptor beta chain. This sample was included in a study of CD8 T cells in Susac syndrome. Germline values: CDR1 SGDLS, CDR2 YYNGEE. CDR3 size: 20 residues. The junction had 17 bases not matched to a gene; V was cut back by 4 bases and J by 0 bases. Reverse transcription of 0.5 to 1 ug RNA was carried out with random hexamers. Across 54 Vbeta and 13 Jbeta, TCR beta CDR3 was amplified with immunoSEQ multiplex PCR. From the immunoSEQ multiplex PCR reads, TCRdb called clonotypes with MiXCR, one entry per CDR3 protein. The table has about 27,000 distinct CDR3 sequences, roughly 94% seen once.

The receptor's source is a human donor in good health. Sequencing was done on a sample of CD8+ T cells from PBMCs. The rearrangement joins TRBV9 to TRBJ2-3; TRBD2 agrees at 10 bases. The CDR3 DNA reads as TGTGCCAGCAGCCCGGTGACAGCGGGGGGGCACTTAGTTAGCACAGATACGCAGTATTTT. It is translated as CASSPVTAGGHLVSTDTQYF.